The 29 T cell receptor beta chains below all came from one sample that was sequenced in a study of blood T cell repertoires in COVID-19. Profiling relied on immunoSEQ multiplex PCR, and the TCRdb table lists in-frame clones only, not all of them. The data hold 42,000 or so clones, with about 90% observed a single time. The sample consisted of peripheral blood. These receptors were collected from a man in his forties or fifties with active COVID-19.

The chain recombines TRBV6-5 with TRBJ1-2; perhaps TRBD1 as D (6 bases). The CDR3 runs 15 residues. In germline, CDR1 is MNHEY, CDR2 SVGAGI. V was cut by 5 bases and J by 0 bases, with 13 bases left in between. The CDR3 region has the DNA TGTGCCAGCAGTCTCGGGACACCTTCTAACTATGGCTACACCTTC. It translates to CASSLGTPSNYGYTF.

Concerning this clone: An end of the junction does not agree with germline; a read error may underlie this. The chain recombines TRBV7-7 with TRBJ2-3, with no clear D. Germline V CDR1 and CDR2: SSHAT, FNYEAQ (reference sequence). The CDR3 contains 14 residues. As DNA, the CDR3 is TGTGCTAGCAGCCGTGGCGGTCGCACAGATACGCAGTATTTT. It yields the protein CASSRGGRTDTQYF.

This chain's CDR3 is CASSFAGQTGNTIYF. The DNA for the CDR3 is TGCGCCAGCAGCTTCGCCGGACAGACTGGAAACACCATATATTTT. The chain employs TRBV5-1 and TRBJ1-3; D might be TRBD1 (6 bases). The length of the CDR3 is 15 residues. Germline CDR1 SGHRS, CDR2 YFSETQ. Trimming removed 2 bases at V and 2 bases at J, with 11 bases between.

The V and J genes are TRBV28 and TRBJ2-1, with 7 nucleotides matching TRBD2. Germline CDR1 is MDHEN and CDR2 is SYDVKM. The CDR3 spans 14 residues. The J segment lost 4 bases and the V segment lost 10 bases, leaving 10 bases of the junction unmatched. The CDR3 is CANQGAGPYNEQFF. The CDR3 DNA reads as TGTGCCAACCAGGGAGCGGGGCCTTACAATGAGCAGTTCTTC.

The chain is built from TRBV5-1 and TRBJ2-1; 7 nucleotides match TRBD2. V was pared by 4 bases and J by 1 base, with 14 bases of the junction left unmatched. Germline CDR1 SGHRS, CDR2 YFSETQ. The CDR3 is 18 residues long. CDR3 loop: CASSPEVPSGLSYNEQFF. In DNA, the CDR3 is TGCGCCAGCAGCCCTGAGGTCCCTAGCGGCCTGTCCTACAATGAGCAGTTCTTC.

The V call is TRBV28, the J call TRBJ1-1; no definite D call. This CDR3 is built from 15 residues. The V end lost 2 bases, the J end lost 6 bases, and 16 bases lay between the germline ends. Germline loops: CDR1 MDHEN, CDR2 SYDVKM. CDR3: CASSLVFSSGAEAFF. The CDR3 nucleotides read TGTGCCAGCAGTTTAGTCTTCTCCTCCGGGGCTGAAGCTTTCTTT.

This chain connects TRBV10-2 to TRBJ1-4, with 7 nucleotides matching TRBD1. This CDR3 is 13 amino acids long. V lost 6 bases and J lost 7; bases outside the gene matches: 5. CDR1 is WSHSY, CDR2 SAAADI, per germline. Written as DNA, the CDR3 is TGCGCCAGCAGCGGACAGGAGCGTGAAAAACTGTTTTTT. Translating gives CASSGQEREKLFF.

This clone was counted once. The CDR3 region has the DNA TGCGCCAGCAGCTTGAGGCAGGGGACAGATACGCAGTATTTT. Translating gives CASSLRQGTDTQYF. The rearrangement joins TRBV5-1 to TRBJ2-3; TRBD1 might be the D (6 bases). This CDR3 contains 14 residues. Deletions cut 1 base from V and 3 bases from J, with 9 bases between. Germline V lookup: CDR1 SGHRS, CDR2 YFSETQ. The full variable domain, with the rest looked up from reference TRBV5-1 and TRBJ2-3, is KAGVTQTPRYLIKTRGQQVTLSCSPISGHRSVSWYQQTPGQGLQFLFEYFSETQRNKGNFPGRFSGRQFSNSRSEMNVSTLELGDSALYLCASSLRQGTDTQYFGPGTRLTVL.

The rearrangement links TRBV14 to TRBJ2-3; 7 bases map to TRBD2. CDR3 length equals 15 residues. The V segment lost 2 bases and the J segment 0 bases; nucleotides outside the gene matches: 2. Germline V gene sequence: CDR1 SGHDN, CDR2 FVKESK. CDR3 region: CASSQSGGSTDTQYF. CDR3 nucleotides: TGTGCCAGCAGCCAATCCGGGGGGAGCACAGATACGCAGTATTTT.

The chain couples TRBV6-1 to TRBJ1-1, with D possibly being TRBD1 (6 bases). CDR3 size: 17 residues. V lost 3 bases to trimming and J lost 0 bases, with 17 bases between them. CDR1 is MNHNS, CDR2 SASEGT, per germline. The chain's CDR3 is CASSDGPVTGMNTEAFF. In DNA, the CDR3 is TGTGCCAGCAGTGACGGGCCGGTTACAGGGATGAACACTGAAGCTTTCTTT.

This clone was recorded only once. CDR3 in amino acids: CATGTDYSLAFF. The CDR3, as DNA: TGTGCGACGGGGACGGACTATTCCCTAGCTTTCTTT. The chain is built from TRBV19 and TRBJ1-1, with D possibly being TRBD1 (5 bases). CDR3 length: 12 residues. The germline CDR1 and CDR2 sequences are LNHDA and SQIVND (reference sequence).

In its sample, this clone was seen once. The rearrangement links TRBV7-9 to TRBJ2-1; D not certain. Germline-derived CDR1 and CDR2 are SEHNR and FQNEAQ (reference sequence). V was pared by 2 bases and J by 2 bases, with 10 bases between. The CDR3 has 15 residues. CDR3 loop: CASSLTPRPYNEQFF. For the CDR3, the DNA is TGTGCCAGCAGCTTAACTCCGAGGCCCTACAATGAGCAGTTCTTC.

The CDR3 bases are TGTGCCAGCAGTTTACAGGAAAACACCATATATTTT. This sequence encodes CASSLQENTIYF. This sequence joins TRBV12-3 or TRBV12-4 and TRBJ1-3; D is ambiguous. The CDR3 runs to 12 residues. With 2 bases removed from V and 6 bases from J, the gap between germline ends came to 5 bases.

The chain carries TRBV19 and TRBJ2-1, with 10 nucleotides matching TRBD2. The CDR3 has 15 residues. V dropped 2 bases and J dropped 5; count of bases not matched to a gene: 3. The germline gives CDR1 LNHDA, CDR2 SQIVND (reference sequence). CDR3 sequence reads: CASSIRSGRDNEQFF. The DNA of the CDR3 is TGTGCCAGTAGTATACGCAGCGGGAGGGACAATGAGCAGTTCTTC. Full variable domain (remainder filled in from reference TRBV19 and TRBJ2-1): DGGITQSPKYLFRKEGQNVTLSCEQNLNHDAMYWYRQDPGQGLRLIYYSQIVNDFQKGDIAEGYSVSREKKESFPLTVTSAQKNPTAFYLCASSIRSGRDNEQFFGPGTRLTVL.

The genes are TRBV7-2 and TRBJ1-1; 7 bases are a match to TRBD1. The length of the CDR3 is 15 residues. The germline CDR1 and CDR2 sequences are SGHTA and FQGNSA. V was pared by 3 bases and J by 8 bases, with 12 bases of the junction left unmatched. CDR3 in DNA: TGTGCCAGCAGCTTCCCCGCTGCCAGGGGGACCGAAGCTTTCTTT. Its translation is CASSFPAARGTEAFF.

The chain couples TRBV2 to TRBJ2-7, with TRBD2 identical over 7 bases. CDR1 is SNHLY and CDR2 is FYNNEI in the germline V gene. Unmatched junction bases numbered 8, after V lost 7 bases and J lost 5 bases. This CDR3 is 13 amino acids long. The CDR3 DNA reads as TGTGCCAGCAATCGGGGGGATTATAACGAGCAGTACTTC. It yields the protein CASNRGDYNEQYF. Drawing the rest from reference TRBV2 and TRBJ2-7, the complete variable domain is EPEVTQTPSHQVTQMGQEVILRCVPISNHLYFYWYRQILGQKVEFLVSFYNNEISEKSEIFDDQFSVERPDGSNFTLKIRSTKLEDSAMYFCASNRGDYNEQYFGPGTRLTVT.

The gene calls are TRBV11-2 and TRBJ2-5; 7 bases line up with TRBD1. J was trimmed by 7 bases and V by 3 bases; bases with no gene match: 5. Germline CDR1 SGHAT, CDR2 FQNNGV. The CDR3 loop spans 13 amino acids. CDR3 nucleotides: TGTGCCAGCAGCTTCAACCGGGACAGGACCCAGTACTTC. Protein: CASSFNRDRTQYF.

The chain carries TRBV19 and TRBJ2-5, with D uncertain. Deletions cut 5 bases from V and 4 bases from J, with 11 bases between. Per the germline V gene, CDR1 is LNHDA and CDR2 is SQIVND (reference sequence). The CDR3 covers 13 residues. CDR3 amino acids: CASSPRGGETQYF. Written as DNA, the CDR3 is TGTGCCAGTAGTCCAAGAGGTGGAGAGACCCAGTACTTC.

As for this clone: The junction departs from germline at one end; a sequencing error may be responsible. The chain has TRBV9 and TRBJ2-5; 7 bases are shared with TRBD2. Germline V gives CDR1 SGDLS, CDR2 YYNGEE. The length of the CDR3 is 15 residues. The chain's CDR3 is CARSVGGGPQETQYF. In DNA, the CDR3 is TGTGCCCGCAGCGTGGGGGGAGGGCCCCAAGAGACCCAGTACTTC.

The chain carries TRBV28 and TRBJ1-1; D possibly corresponds to TRBD1 (6 bases). Germline V gene lookup returns CDR1 MDHEN and CDR2 SYDVKM. The CDR3 sequence is 13 residues long. Deletions cut 3 bases from V and 10 bases from J, with 15 bases between. The CDR3 DNA reads TGTGCCAGCAGTTTCCAAACAGGGCGTCGAGCTTTCTTT. This sequence encodes CASSFQTGRRAFF.

The gene calls are TRBV2 and TRBJ1-5; 7 nucleotides match TRBD1. Germline V gives CDR1 SNHLY, CDR2 FYNNEI. The CDR3 covers 14 residues. The V gene end was trimmed by 6 bases and the J gene end by 7 bases; junction bases not matched to a gene: 9. CDR3 nucleotide sequence: TGTGCCAGCAGAGGGGGCCCCCAGCTCCAGCCCCAGCATTTT. The encoded protein is CASRGGPQLQPQHF.

The V gene is TRBV28, the J gene TRBJ2-1; 7 bases align to TRBD2. The CDR3 runs 15 residues. With 2 bases clipped from V and 6 bases from J, the junction kept 7 bases outside the gene matches. Germline V gene sequence: CDR1 MDHEN, CDR2 SYDVKM. The CDR3 region has the DNA TGTGCCAGCAGTTTACTAGCGGAGACTGGCAATGAGCAGTTCTTC. Amino acid sequence: CASSLLAETGNEQFF.

The rearrangement links TRBV28 to TRBJ2-7; D gene unclear. The V gene's germline CDR1 is MDHEN and CDR2 SYDVKM. Trimming pared 6 bases from V and 4 bases from J, leaving 10 bases between. This CDR3 has 12 amino acids. The CDR3, as DNA: TGTGCCAGCAGGGCCGATTATTACGAGCAGTACTTC. Protein product: CASRADYYEQYF.

The chain links TRBV29-1 to TRBJ2-1; TRBD1 agrees at 11 bases. This CDR3 has 15 amino acids. V lost 3 bases and J lost 5; bases outside the gene matches: 6. Germline V gene sequence: CDR1 SQVTM, CDR2 ANQGSEA. This CDR3 is CSVEEGQGADNEQFF. CDR3 sequence (DNA): TGCAGCGTTGAGGAAGGACAGGGGGCAGACAATGAGCAGTTCTTC.

This chain uses TRBV6-5 with TRBJ2-7, with 8 bases identical to TRBD1. This CDR3 is built from 15 residues. The V and J ends lost 0 bases and 6 bases, in that order; junction bases with no gene match: 7. The germline gives CDR1 MNHEY, CDR2 SVGAGI. Written as DNA, the CDR3 is TGTGCCAGCAGTTACTCTCGGACAGGGACCAGCGAGCAGTACTTC. Translation gives CASSYSRTGTSEQYF.

J is TRBJ1-2 and V is TRBV5-1; 7 positions agree with TRBD1. This CDR3 is 14 amino acids long. CDR1 and CDR2 (germline): SGHRS, YFSETQ. Germline trimming cut 4 bases from V and 8 bases from J; bases unmatched to any gene: 11. The CDR3 DNA reads TGCGCCAGCAGCCCCGGTGAGGGGGCTAAAGGCTACACCTTC. Translation: CASSPGEGAKGYTF.

Note on this clone: The germline gene is not matched at one end of the junction; a read error may be the cause. The rearrangement joins TRBV2 to TRBJ2-1; 16 bases match TRBD2. This CDR3 has 13 residues. The germline V gene encodes CDR1 SNHLY and CDR2 FYNNEI. The CDR3, as DNA: TGTGCCAGCAGTGAGGGACTAGCGGGAGGGCCGATCTTC. It translates to CASSEGLAGGPIF.

The chain employs TRBV19 and TRBJ1-1, with 9 bases lining up with TRBD1. Germline V CDR1 and CDR2: LNHDA, SQIVND (reference sequence). J was trimmed by 5 bases and V by 4 bases; bases with no gene match: 5. The CDR3 spans 14 residues. The CDR3 loop reads CASSSLTGGTEAFF. Here the CDR3 DNA reads TGTGCCAGTAGTAGCCTGACAGGGGGAACTGAAGCTTTCTTT.

The chain joins TRBV29-1 to TRBJ1-5; D possibly corresponds to TRBD1 (5 bases). In germline, CDR1 is SQVTM, CDR2 ANQGSEA. The CDR3 extends over 14 amino acids. V was cut by 6 bases and J by 2 bases, with 14 bases left in between. The CDR3 spells CSVGDSLGNQPQHF. The CDR3 nucleotides are TGCAGCGTCGGTGACAGTCTGGGCAATCAGCCCCAGCATTTT. The whole variable domain, filled in from reference TRBV29-1 and TRBJ1-5, reads SAVISQKPSRDICQRGTSLTIQCQVDSQVTMMFWYRQQPGQSLTLIATANQGSEATYESGFVIDKFPISRPNLTFSTLTVSNMSPEDSSIYLCSVGDSLGNQPQHFGDGTRLSIL.